This T cell receptor (beta chain) appears in the sequencing data of a study of cytomegalovirus exposure and HLA in healthy donors (dated by TCRdb to 2017 to 2019). Concerning the study at large: The 550 to 750 repertoires of the first cohort and the 110 or so validation repertoires were produced on the same platform, according to a later analysis. The aim of the study was to test whether cataloging public T cell receptors could identify signatures of past pathogen exposure. Along with the roughly 700-subject first cohort, a separate validation cohort of roughly 110 different subjects was used. To predict cytomegalovirus infection status, the study brought together high-throughput TCR immunosequencing, statistical association of individual TCRs with disease status, and machine learning. Paper-wide results and their limitations: The study gave a list of 150 to 200 TCR beta chains associated with cytomegalovirus. A later analysis lacked HLA typing for the validation cohort, so it scored co-occurrence in that cohort across all 120 repertoires. In vitro tests confirmed that a few of the cytomegalovirus-associated TCR beta chains recognize cytomegalovirus antigens. Of the cluster scores, 85% to 95% were above 0 in a later analysis, which found that TCRs clustered in the first cohort also tended to co-occur in the approximately 130 validation repertoires. While some public TCRs were present in many individuals, most TCR sequences turned up only very rarely across donors. The classifier was reported to diagnose cytomegalovirus status with high specificity and sensitivity in both the original and validation cohorts. It was suggested by the authors that the approach could potentially be generalized to other disease states and immunological phenotypes.

The donors were included in the validation cohort of 100 to 150 subjects, a group kept apart from the roughly 700-subject first cohort. Libraries were built with the immunoSEQ multiplex PCR assay. Processing in the source paper ran as follows. A statistical classification framework was developed to diagnose cytomegalovirus status using the catalog of TCR beta chain sequences. The table was pulled from immuneACCESS by TCRdb, which kept in-frame rearrangements only. Such tables lose some clones; where checked, under half of the loss comes from unresolved V genes, and the rest has no known cause. V and J calls and clone size are those listed in that table; D and trimming were worked out from the DNA. In all, the sample holds about 150,000 clones, and about 95% of those were seen once. The ten largest clones take up 1.8% of the sample. This clone was observed a single time. No antigen is known for it. No base quality values were provided; no much bigger clone lies one nucleotide off.

The sequence derives from a man between 18 and 35 years old in good health and CMV-seropositive. Sequencing was done on a sample of PBMCs.

The nucleotide sequence is TGTGCCACCAGCAGAGATATTTTAGGCGGTGAACAGGGGTCCTACGAGCAGTACTTC. Protein translation: CATSRDILGGEQGSYEQYF. The chain employs TRBV15 and TRBJ2-7, and 7 junction bases match TRBD1. The cysteine opens and the phenylalanine closes a CDR3 of 19 amino acids. CDR3 DNA is the only sequence kept; it has 57 bases, read in frame from the first base. Germline trimming amounts to 0 bases on V and 1 base on J, with 15 as the count of junction bases outside the gene matches. For CDR1 and CDR2, the germline V gene (reference sequence) lists LNHNV and YYDKDF.